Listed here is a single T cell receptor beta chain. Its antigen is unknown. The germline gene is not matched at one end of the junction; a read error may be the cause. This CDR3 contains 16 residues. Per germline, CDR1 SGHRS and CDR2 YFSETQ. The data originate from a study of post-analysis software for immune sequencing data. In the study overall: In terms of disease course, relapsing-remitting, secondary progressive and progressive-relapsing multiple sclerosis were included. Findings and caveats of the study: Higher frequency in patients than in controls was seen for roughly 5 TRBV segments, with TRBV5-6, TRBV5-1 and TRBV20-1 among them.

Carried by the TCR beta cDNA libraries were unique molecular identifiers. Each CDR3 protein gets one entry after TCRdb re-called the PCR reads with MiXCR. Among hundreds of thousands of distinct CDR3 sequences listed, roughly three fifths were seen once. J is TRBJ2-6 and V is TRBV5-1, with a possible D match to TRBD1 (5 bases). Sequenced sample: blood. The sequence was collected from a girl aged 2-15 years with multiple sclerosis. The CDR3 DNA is TGCGCCAGCAGCTTGGATTGGAACTCTGGGGCCAACGTCCGGACTTTC. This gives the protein CASSLDWNSGANVRTF.